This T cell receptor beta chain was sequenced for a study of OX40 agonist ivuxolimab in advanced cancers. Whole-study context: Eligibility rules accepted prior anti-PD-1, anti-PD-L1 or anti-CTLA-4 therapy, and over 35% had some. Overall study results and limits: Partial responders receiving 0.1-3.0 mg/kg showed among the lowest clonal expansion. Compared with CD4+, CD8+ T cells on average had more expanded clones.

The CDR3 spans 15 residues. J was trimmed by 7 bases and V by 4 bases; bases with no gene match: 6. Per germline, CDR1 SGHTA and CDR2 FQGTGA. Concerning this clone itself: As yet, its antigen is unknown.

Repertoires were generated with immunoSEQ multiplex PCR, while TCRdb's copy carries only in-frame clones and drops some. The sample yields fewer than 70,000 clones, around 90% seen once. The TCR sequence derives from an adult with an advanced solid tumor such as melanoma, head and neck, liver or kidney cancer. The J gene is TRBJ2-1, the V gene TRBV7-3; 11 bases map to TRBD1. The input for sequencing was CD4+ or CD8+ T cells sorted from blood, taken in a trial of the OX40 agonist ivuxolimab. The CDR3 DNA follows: TGTGCCAGCAGCTGGGGACAGGGGGATTTGAATGAGCAGTTCTTC. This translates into CASSWGQGDLNEQFF.